These 13 T cell receptor beta chains were all obtained from the same sample, sequenced in a study of T cell repertoires in cytomegalovirus infection (dated by TCRdb to 2018 to 2020). The instrument was an Illumina HiSeq 1500. The raw public data were reprocessed by TCRdb itself: fastp quality trimming at Q25, MiXCR clonotype calling, in-frame beta chains only. Records with the same CDR3 protein are collapsed into one entry carrying the most frequent genes and DNA. The sample table lists some 680,000 distinct CDR3 sequences, about a third of them with a count of one. Jointly, the top ten make up about 2.8% of the sample. The sequenced material came from PBMCs. The source of these receptors is a human donor in good health (CMV status not recorded). Some clones in this sample may be carry-over from other donors' samples.

The CDR3 DNA reads TGTGCCACCTCTGTGGACAGGAGCACAGATACGCAGTATTTT. It yields the protein CATSVDRSTDTQYF. The rearrangement joins TRBV4-2 to TRBJ2-3; 7 bases align to TRBD1. The CDR3 has 14 residues. Germline lookup yields CDR1 LGHNA and CDR2 YNFKEQ. V trimming: 10 bases; J trimming: 0 bases; junction bases outside the gene matches: 7.

The J gene is TRBJ1-3, the V gene TRBV4-1; 7 bases agree with TRBD1. The trim removed 2 bases at V and 2 bases at J, leaving 6 bases unmatched. Germline V CDR1 and CDR2: MGHRA, YSYEKL. This CDR3 has 16 amino acids. The CDR3 coding sequence is TGCGCCAGCAGCCAAAAGGAGGGGGCCACTGGAAACACCATATATTTT. Amino acids: CASSQKEGATGNTIYF.

V usage is TRBV28 and J usage is TRBJ1-1; D perhaps matches TRBD1 (5 bases). The CDR3 is 14 residues long. Germline V gene sequence: CDR1 MDHEN, CDR2 SYDVKM. Trimming cost V 9 bases and J 6 bases, with 20 bases left between them. The DNA of the CDR3 is TGTGCCAGTTTGATGGGGGGAAGTTTTGCTGAAGCTTTCTTT. Protein: CASLMGGSFAEAFF. Variable domain in full (rest from reference TRBV28 and TRBJ1-1): DVKVTQSSRYLVKRTGEKVFLECVQDMDHENMFWYRQDPGLGLRLIYFSYDVKMKEKGDIPEGYSVSREKKERFSLILESASTNQTSMYLCASLMGGSFAEAFFGQGTRLTVV.

The chain carries TRBV28 and TRBJ2-7; the match to TRBD2 covers 9 bases. This CDR3 has 15 residues. V shed 8 bases, J shed 1 base, and the junction held 9 bases outside the gene matches. Germline V gene sequence: CDR1 MDHEN, CDR2 SYDVKM. CDR3 protein: CASALRTSESYEQYF. CDR3 DNA sequence: TGTGCCAGCGCCCTTCGGACTAGCGAGTCCTACGAGCAGTACTTC.

This chain joins TRBV7-6 and TRBJ2-5; 9 bases agree with TRBD1. Germline trimming cut 4 bases from V and 5 bases from J; bases unmatched to any gene: 8. This CDR3 spans 15 amino acids. Germline V gene lookup returns CDR1 SGHVS and CDR2 FNYEAQ. CDR3 region: CASSWGDRAGETQYF. The CDR3 DNA reads as TGTGCCAGCAGCTGGGGGGACAGGGCGGGGGAGACCCAGTACTTC.

This chain joins TRBV12-3 or TRBV12-4 and TRBJ2-5; 7 bases align to TRBD1. The V segment lost 5 bases and the J segment 5 bases; nucleotides outside the gene matches: 14. The CDR3 length is 16 residues. DNA for the CDR3: TGTGCCAGCAGTGCCTTGGTAGCAGGGGGACGGGAGACCCAGTACTTC. Protein sequence: CASSALVAGGRETQYF.

This clonotype was recorded at least ten times. The chain recombines TRBV7-2 with TRBJ2-7; the D gene is possibly TRBD2 (5 bases). Germline-derived CDR1 and CDR2 are SGHTA and FQGNSA. The ends were cut back, 1 base at V and 2 bases at J, with 9 bases in the middle. The CDR3 is 14 residues long. The chain's CDR3 is CASSLGGYPYEQYF. Written as DNA, the CDR3 is TGTGCCAGCAGCTTAGGAGGGTACCCCTACGAGCAGTACTTC.

Ten or more counts support this clonotype. The gene calls are TRBV11-3 and TRBJ2-1, with TRBD2 matching 10 bases. The CDR3 runs to 21 residues. Germline CDR1 and CDR2: SGHNT and YENEEA. The trim removed 0 bases at V and 0 bases at J, leaving 14 bases unmatched. In DNA form, the CDR3 reads TGTGCCAGCAGCTTAGATCCGGTTAGCGGGAGGAGGGGTAGCTCCTACAATGAGCAGTTCTTC. This gives the protein CASSLDPVSGRRGSSYNEQFF.

This clonotype appeared a few times. The chain is built from TRBV28 and TRBJ2-5, with 11 bases aligning to TRBD2. V lost 3 bases, J lost 2 bases, and 5 bases stayed unmatched. Germline V lookup: CDR1 MDHEN, CDR2 SYDVKM. There are 16 residues in the CDR3. CDR3 sequence reads: CASSFPGLAVQETQYF. In nucleotides, the CDR3 is TGTGCCAGCAGTTTCCCGGGACTAGCGGTACAAGAGACCCAGTACTTC.

This clonotype showed up just a few times. This chain uses TRBV12-3 or TRBV12-4 with TRBJ1-5; TRBD1 agrees at 7 bases. With 5 bases clipped from V and 6 bases from J, the junction kept 7 bases outside the gene matches. There are 14 residues in the CDR3. This CDR3 is CASSPYRGGQPQHF. In DNA form, the CDR3 reads TGTGCCAGCAGTCCGTACAGGGGAGGTCAGCCCCAGCATTTT.

The chain is built from TRBV7-9 and TRBJ1-1; D remains unclear. Trimming shortened V by 1 base and J by 8 bases, and 8 bases separated the two germline ends. Germline values: CDR1 SEHNR, CDR2 FQNEAQ (reference sequence). The CDR3 spans 12 residues. The CDR3 DNA is TGTGCCAGCAGCTTAGAACTACCGGAAGCTTTCTTT. It specifies CASSLELPEAFF.

DNA for the CDR3: TGTGCCAGCAGCCCCCACGGTTGGGCCCAAGAAGCTTTCTTT. This encodes CASSPHGWAQEAFF. This chain joins TRBV11-2 and TRBJ1-1; D gene unclear. In germline, CDR1 is SGHAT, CDR2 FQNNGV. V was shortened by 5 bases and J by 8 bases, with 18 bases between the two germline ends. CDR3 length: 14 residues.

The chain uses TRBV27 and TRBJ1-2; D uncertain. This CDR3 has 16 amino acids. Germline CDR1 reads MNHEY; CDR2 reads SMNVEV (reference sequence). V dropped 5 bases and J dropped 1 base, with 17 bases sitting between them. CDR3 DNA sequence: TGTGCCAGCAGTCCAGTCTCTCTCGGGGATAACTATGGCTACACCTTC. This codes for CASSPVSLGDNYGYTF.